This T cell receptor (beta chain) was documented in a study of tumor-infiltrating lymphocytes in localized non-small cell lung cancer (dated by TCRdb to the early 2020s). With regard to the full study: The cohort included patients whose samples were collected after neoadjuvant chemotherapy, as well as both smokers and never-smokers and several histologies. Resected tumor tissue and uninvolved lung tissue described as non-adjacent to the tumor were contributed by each patient, with both tissues obtained from the same patient. Flow cytometry, multiplex immunofluorescence, RNA-seq, exome sequencing and proteomics were applied to the same patients as TCR sequencing, which was one of several integrated assays. The overall ICON cohort was composed of 150 or so surgical patients with localized non-small cell lung cancer whose tumors were resected. For roughly 55 patients, immunoSEQ T-cell fraction was compared between paired tumor and uninvolved lung.

TCR sequencing with the immunoSEQ assay provided the T-cell fraction in tumor and uninvolved lung tissue. As for the original processing: For survival analysis, patients were divided into high (upper tertile) and low (lower two tertiles) T-cell fraction groups, which were compared by log-rank test. A signed-rank test was used to test differences in T-cell fraction between paired tumor and uninvolved lung samples. TCRdb mirrors the immuneACCESS table, restricted to in-frame sequences. Some clones are absent from its copies; in checked studies, under half trace to an unresolved V gene, and the reason for the others is unknown. V and J calls and clone size are copied from that table; D and trimming were computed from the DNA. The table for this sample lists 20,000 to 25,000 clones; approximately 64% of them were counted only once. The ten largest clonotypes hold around 5% of the sample. After removal of 3 bases from V and 6 bases from J, the junction retains 10 bases not matched to a gene. The germline V gene (reference sequence) provides CDR1 SGHKS and CDR2 YYEKEE. There are 16 amino acids in the CDR3, from cysteine to phenylalanine inclusive. Of all the DNA, just the CDR3 is kept, 48 bases in frame from base 1.

The first patient joined ICON in 2016, and enrollment wrapped up when the last patient was enrolled in late 2018. From a subcohort of 60 to 90 patients, fresh tumor and matched uninvolved tissue were collected for in-depth immune analyses, including TCR sequencing. TCR sequencing was performed on DNA isolated from bulk tissue, without cell sorting. What the research found in general, with its limitations: No difference in TCR-derived T-cell fraction was observed between the flow cytometry-defined immunotypes IM1 (good prognosis) and IM2 (poor prognosis). Recurrence-free survival showed no association with tumor T-cell fraction from TCR sequencing (p = 0.61). Because different pieces of the same tissue were used for different assays, technical variation could not be separated from intratumor heterogeneity. Because assay coverage varied across patients depending on available tissue quantity, TCR sequencing was performed for only a subset of the cohort. TCRbeta sequencing supported higher T cell infiltration in tumors than in uninvolved lung tissue, consistent with immunofluorescence CD3 counts.

Concerning this clone: This clone's antigen is unknown. Within one base of it there is no much larger clone, and no base qualities were kept.

Source material: lung tumor tissue. This sequence uses TRBV5-5 and TRBJ1-2, and 11 junctional nucleotides match TRBD1. The sequence derives from a human donor with non-small cell lung cancer. CDR3 sequence: CASSSGQGVFVNGYTF. The bases are TGTGCCAGCAGCTCGGGACAGGGGGTTTTTGTGAATGGCTACACCTTC.